Shown below are 8 T cell receptor beta chains from a single sample sequenced in a study of T-cell memory formation after mild COVID-19. TCRdb independently ran MiXCR on the 5' RACE reads; one entry per CDR3 protein. This sample has 250,000 or so distinct CDR3 sequences, with about a sixth found just once. Sample: PBMCs or a T cell subset sorted from them (not recorded which). The receptors were gathered from a man between 18 and 29 years old who had mild COVID-19 (a few samples of this study predate the infection). Cell type and time point are not known.

There are a few counts of this clonotype. The chain joins TRBV2 to TRBJ2-1, with D perhaps being TRBD1 or TRBD2 (5 bases each). The ends were cut back, 3 bases at V and 5 bases at J, with 14 bases in the middle. Germline V CDR1 and CDR2: SNHLY, FYNNEI. CDR3 length: 15 amino acids. CDR3 in DNA: TGTGCCAGCAGTGAGCGGTGGGGGTCACACAATGAGCAGTTCTTC. Amino acid sequence: CASSERWGSHNEQFF.

This clonotype was observed a handful of times. V is TRBV6-6 and J is TRBJ2-1; no clear D gene. V lost 6 bases and J 9 bases, leaving 12 bases between the germline ends. Germline V gene lookup returns CDR1 MNHNY and CDR2 SVGAGI (reference sequence). This CDR3 has 12 residues. In DNA, the CDR3 is TGTGCCAGCAGCCAGGCAGTGTTTGAGCAGTTCTTC. This translates into CASSQAVFEQFF.

The CDR3 nucleotides read TGCAGTGCTACAGCGGGGGCCCAAGCCAAAAACATTCAGTACTTC. The encoded protein is CSATAGAQAKNIQYF. The chain uses TRBV20-1 and TRBJ2-4; 8 bases line up with TRBD2. Germline-derived CDR1 and CDR2 are DFQATT and SNEGSKA (reference sequence). CDR3 size: 15 residues. Unmatched junction bases numbered 5, after V lost 4 bases and J lost 0 bases.

The chain has TRBV19 and TRBJ2-7; no clear D. V lost 8 bases and J 2 bases, leaving 7 bases between the germline ends. The CDR3 length is 11 residues. Germline V gene lookup returns CDR1 LNHDA and CDR2 SQIVND (reference sequence). In nucleotides, the CDR3 is TGTGCCAGTCTTGACACCTACGAGCAGTACGTC. Its protein product is CASLDTYEQYV.

This clonotype has ten or more counts. The V call is TRBV5-6, the J call TRBJ1-3, with 9 bases identical to TRBD1. There are 16 residues in the CDR3. J was trimmed by 2 bases and V by 4 bases; bases with no gene match: 7. Germline assignment: CDR1 SGHDT and CDR2 YYEEEE. The CDR3: CASSPLRTGAGNTIYF. In nucleotides, the CDR3 is TGTGCCAGCAGCCCGCTGCGGACAGGGGCTGGAAACACCATATATTTT.

This clonotype was seen ten or more times. CDR3 nucleotide sequence: TGTGCCACCAGCAGAGACGCAGGGACCCAACCGTACAATGAGCAGTTCTTC. It encodes CATSRDAGTQPYNEQFF. The rearrangement joins TRBV15 to TRBJ2-1, with D perhaps TRBD1 or TRBD2 (5 bases each). Per the germline V gene, CDR1 is LNHNV and CDR2 is YYDKDF (reference sequence). V was shortened by 0 bases and J by 4 bases, with 16 bases between the two germline ends. This CDR3 is built from 17 residues. The full variable domain, in which reference TRBV15 and TRBJ2-1 provide the parts outside the CDR3, is DAMVIQNPRYQVTQFGKPVTLSCSQTLNHNVMYWYQQKSSQAPKLLFHYYDKDFNNEADTPDNFQSRRPNTSFCFLDIRSPGLGDTAMYLCATSRDAGTQPYNEQFFGPGTRLTVL.

The V gene is TRBV27, the J gene TRBJ1-2; 8 nucleotides line up with TRBD1. The CDR3 sequence is 14 residues long. V gave up 2 bases and J gave up 8 bases; unmatched junction bases: 7. The V gene's germline CDR1 is MNHEY and CDR2 SMNVEV (reference sequence). In DNA, the CDR3 is TGTGCCAGCAGTTTAGGCAGGGGGCGAGTAGGCTACACCTTC. It is translated as CASSLGRGRVGYTF.

The chain employs TRBV28 and TRBJ1-5, with a weak D call TRBD1 (5 bases). Germline-derived CDR1 and CDR2 are MDHEN and SYDVKM. Trimming stripped 2 bases from V and 3 bases from J, with 11 bases between. The CDR3 contains 15 residues. In DNA form, the CDR3 reads TGTGCCAGCAGTTTAGGGCCAGGGCTCAATCAGCCCCAGCATTTT. Its translation: CASSLGPGLNQPQHF.